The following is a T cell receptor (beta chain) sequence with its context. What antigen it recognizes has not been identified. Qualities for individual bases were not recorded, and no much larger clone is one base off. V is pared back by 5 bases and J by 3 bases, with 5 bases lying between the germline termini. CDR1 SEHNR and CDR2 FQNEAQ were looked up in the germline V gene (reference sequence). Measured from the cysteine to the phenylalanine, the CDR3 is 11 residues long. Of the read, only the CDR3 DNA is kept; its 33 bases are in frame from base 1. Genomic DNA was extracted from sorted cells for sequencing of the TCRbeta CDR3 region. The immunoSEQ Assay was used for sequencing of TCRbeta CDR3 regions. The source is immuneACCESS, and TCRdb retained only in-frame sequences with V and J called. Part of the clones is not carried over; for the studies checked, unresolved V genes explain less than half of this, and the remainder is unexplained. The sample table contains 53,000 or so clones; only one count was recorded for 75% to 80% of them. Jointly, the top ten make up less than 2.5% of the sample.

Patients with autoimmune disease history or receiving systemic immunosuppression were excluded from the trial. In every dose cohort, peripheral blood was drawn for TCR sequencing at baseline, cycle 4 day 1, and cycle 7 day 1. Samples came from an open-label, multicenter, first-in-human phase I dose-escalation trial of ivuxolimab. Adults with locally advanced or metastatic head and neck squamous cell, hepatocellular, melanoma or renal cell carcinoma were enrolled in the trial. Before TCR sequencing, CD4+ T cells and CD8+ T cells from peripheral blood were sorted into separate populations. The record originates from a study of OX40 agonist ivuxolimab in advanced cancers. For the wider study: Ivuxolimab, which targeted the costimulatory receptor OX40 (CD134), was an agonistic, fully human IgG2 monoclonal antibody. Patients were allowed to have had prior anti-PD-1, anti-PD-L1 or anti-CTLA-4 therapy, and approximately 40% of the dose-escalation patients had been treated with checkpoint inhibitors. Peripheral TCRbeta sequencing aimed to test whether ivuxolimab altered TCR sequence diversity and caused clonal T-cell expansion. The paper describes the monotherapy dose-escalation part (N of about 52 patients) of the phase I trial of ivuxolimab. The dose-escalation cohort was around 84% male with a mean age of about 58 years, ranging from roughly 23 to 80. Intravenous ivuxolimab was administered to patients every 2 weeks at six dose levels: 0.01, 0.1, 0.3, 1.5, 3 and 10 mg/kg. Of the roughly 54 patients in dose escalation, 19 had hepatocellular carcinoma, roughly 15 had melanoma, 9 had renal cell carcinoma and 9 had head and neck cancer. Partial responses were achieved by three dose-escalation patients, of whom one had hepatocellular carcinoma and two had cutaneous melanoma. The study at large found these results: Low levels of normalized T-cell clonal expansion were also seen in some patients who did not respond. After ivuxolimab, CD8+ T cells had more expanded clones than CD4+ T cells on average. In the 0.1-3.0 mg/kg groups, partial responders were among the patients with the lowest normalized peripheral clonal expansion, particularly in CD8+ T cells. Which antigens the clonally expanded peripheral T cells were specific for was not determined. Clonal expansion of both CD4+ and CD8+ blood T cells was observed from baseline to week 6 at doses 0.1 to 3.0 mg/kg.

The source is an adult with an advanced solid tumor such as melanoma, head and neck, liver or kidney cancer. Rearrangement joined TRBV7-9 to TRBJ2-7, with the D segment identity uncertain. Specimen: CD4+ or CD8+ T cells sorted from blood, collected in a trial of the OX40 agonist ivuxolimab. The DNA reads TGTGCCAGCAGCCTCAACTACGAGCAGTACTTC. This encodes CASSLNYEQYF.